The present T cell receptor (beta chain) was sequenced within a study of T cell changes during pregnancy in multiple sclerosis. The germline gives CDR1 SQVTM, CDR2 ANQGSEA. Losses at the gene ends were 4 bases for V and 4 bases for J; bases not matched to a gene: 2. This CDR3 spans 12 amino acids. Sequencing was performed with immunoSEQ multiplex PCR; in TCRdb, only in-frame clones are kept and a portion is missing. The sample carries 79,000 or so clones, approximately 91% recorded once. There are a few counts of this clone. The TCR was taken from a female donor with multiple sclerosis, enrolled in a pregnancy study. Sequences were derived from peripheral blood, sampled before pregnancy. This chain joins TRBV29-1 and TRBJ1-2, with 8 positions matching TRBD1. This CDR3 reads CSVGDRSYGYTF. CDR3 coding DNA: TGCAGCGTTGGGGACAGGTCCTATGGCTACACCTTC.